This TCR beta chain was sequenced in a study of blood T cell repertoires in COVID-19. Whole-study context: Samples representing acute and convalescent COVID-19 were sourced from the United States, Italy and Spain. In each case, the material was cDNA or gDNA derived from T cells, B-cell-depleted T cells, or PBMCs.

Per the original methods: Amplification of reference gene primers provided the estimated nucleated cell counts. Measured with immunoSEQ multiplex PCR; TCRdb has only the in-frame clones, and not every one. The V and J calls and the clone size are those of that table, but D and trimming were determined from the DNA. The top ten hold 10% of the sample, which has fewer than 250,000 clones, more than 80% seen once. Germline V lookup: CDR1 SGHKS, CDR2 YYEKEE (reference sequence). V lost 4 bases and J lost 4, with 15 bases in between. The length of the CDR3 is 15 residues. The V gene is TRBV5-5, the J gene TRBJ1-5, with D perhaps matching TRBD1 (6 bases). The origin of this receptor is a woman of 80 years or more with acute or convalescent COVID-19. Sequencing input: peripheral blood. The CDR3, as DNA: TGTGCCAGCAGCCGGAGCGGGGGGCCAAATCAGCCCCAGCATTTT. Protein: CASSRSGGPNQPQHF.